Only a few counts were recorded for the clone carrying this T cell receptor beta chain. Its antigen is undetermined. The CDR3 spans 18 residues. Per the germline V gene, CDR1 is MNHNY and CDR2 is SVGAGI (reference sequence). With V trimmed by 7 bases and J by 4 bases, 15 bases remained unmatched. These data come from a study of metastatic and nonmetastatic thyroid tumors. Whole-study results and caveats: According to reports, the diversity of TCR beta was significantly higher in malignant thyroid tumors than in benign nodules, and this held in both blood and tumor samples.

Thyroid surgery had not been preceded by any treatment in any patient. MiXCR reprocessed the PCR reads for TCRdb. The table lists about 20,000 clones, more than 35% of them singletons. Input material: tumor tissue. The receptor was isolated from a female donor with papillary thyroid cancer or a benign thyroid nodule (not recorded which). Some clones in this sample may be carry-over from other donors' samples. This chain connects TRBV6-6 to TRBJ2-2; 10 bases line up with TRBD2. CDR3 bases: TGTGCCAGCACCCCCCGGGTACCGCTAGCGGGAGTCACCGGGGAGCTGTTTTTT. Translating gives CASTPRVPLAGVTGELFF.